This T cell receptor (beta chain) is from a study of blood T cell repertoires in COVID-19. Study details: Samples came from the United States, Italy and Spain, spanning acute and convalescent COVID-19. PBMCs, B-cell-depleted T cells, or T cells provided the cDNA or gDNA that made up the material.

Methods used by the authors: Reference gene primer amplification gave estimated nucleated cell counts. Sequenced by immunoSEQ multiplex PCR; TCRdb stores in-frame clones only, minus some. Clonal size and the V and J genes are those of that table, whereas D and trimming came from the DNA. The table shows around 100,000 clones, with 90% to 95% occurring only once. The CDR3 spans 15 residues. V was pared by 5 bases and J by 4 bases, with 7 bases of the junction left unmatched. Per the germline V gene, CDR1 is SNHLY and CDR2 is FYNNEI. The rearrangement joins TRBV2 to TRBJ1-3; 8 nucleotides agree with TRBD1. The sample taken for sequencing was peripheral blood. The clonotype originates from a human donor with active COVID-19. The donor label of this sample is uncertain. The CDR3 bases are TGTGCCAGCAGTCACGGACAGGGCTCAGGAAACACCATATATTTT. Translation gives CASSHGQGSGNTIYF.